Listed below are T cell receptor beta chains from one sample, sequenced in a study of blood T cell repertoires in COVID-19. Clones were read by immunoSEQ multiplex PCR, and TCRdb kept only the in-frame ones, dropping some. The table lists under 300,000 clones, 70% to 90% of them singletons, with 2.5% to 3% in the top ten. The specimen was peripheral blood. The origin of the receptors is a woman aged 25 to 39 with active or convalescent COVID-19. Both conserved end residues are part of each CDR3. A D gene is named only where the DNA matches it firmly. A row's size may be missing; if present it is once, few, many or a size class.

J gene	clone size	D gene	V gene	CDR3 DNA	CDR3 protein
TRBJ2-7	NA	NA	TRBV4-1	TGCGCCAGCAGCCAAGCCAGGAACTACGAGCAGTACTTC	CASSQARNYEQYF
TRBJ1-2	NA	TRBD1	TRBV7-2	TGTGCCAGCAGCCCTACAGACAGGGACTATGGCTACACCTTC	CASSPTDRDYGYTF
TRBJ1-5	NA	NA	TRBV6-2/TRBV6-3	TGTGCCAGCAGTTATAAGAGTAGCGCTCTAGCACAGCCCCAGCATTTT	CASSYKSSALAQPQHF
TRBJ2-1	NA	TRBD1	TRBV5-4	TGTGCCAGCAGCGGACAGGGATTCGGTGAGCAGTTCTTC	CASSGQGFGEQFF
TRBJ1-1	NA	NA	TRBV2	TGTGCCAGCACCTCAGGACAAACCGGGGGCACTGAAGCTTTCTTT	CASTSGQTGGTEAFF
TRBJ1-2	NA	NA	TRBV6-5	TGTGCCAGCAGTTACCCCAACGGAGACTATGGCTACACCTTC	CASSYPNGDYGYTF
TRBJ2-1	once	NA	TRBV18	TGTGCCAGCTCACCGTCCAGGAGGGACAATGAGCAGTTCTTC	CASSPSRRDNEQFF
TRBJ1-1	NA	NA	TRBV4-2	TGTGCCAGCAGCCAACCAGGAGGGTCGGTGAACACTGAAGCTTTCTTT	CASSQPGGSVNTEAFF
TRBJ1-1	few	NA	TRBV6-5	TGTGCCAGCAGTTACTACAGGGACACTGAAGCTTTCTTT	CASSYYRDTEAFF
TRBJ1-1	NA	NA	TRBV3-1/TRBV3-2	TGTGCCAGCAGCCAAAGGACACGTCGGACTGAAGCTTTCTTT	CASSQRTRRTEAFF
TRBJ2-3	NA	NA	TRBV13	TGTGCCAGCAGCTTAGGGGGCCGGGGGAGCACAGATACGCAGTATTTT	CASSLGGRGSTDTQYF
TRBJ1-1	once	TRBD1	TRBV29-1	TGCAGCGTGAAGGCGGGACAGGGATTTAACACTGAAGCTTTCTTT	CSVKAGQGFNTEAFF
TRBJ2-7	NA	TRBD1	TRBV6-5	TGTGCCAGCAGTCCGACAGGGGGCGTATCCGAGCAGTACTTC	CASSPTGGVSEQYF
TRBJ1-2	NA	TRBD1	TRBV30	TGTGCCTGGACCGGAGAAGTAGGGGGCCATGGCTACACCTTC	CAWTGEVGGHGYTF
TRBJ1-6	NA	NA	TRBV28	TGTGCCAGCAGTTTGGCCCAGGGCCCTAATTCACCCCTCCACTTT	CASSLAQGPNSPLHF
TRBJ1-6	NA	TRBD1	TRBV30	TGTGCCTGGAGTGTCGAGACAGGGGGTCATTCACCCCTCCACTTT	CAWSVETGGHSPLHF
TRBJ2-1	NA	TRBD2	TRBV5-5	TGTGCCAGCACCCATTGGCAGCGGGGGTCCTACAATGAGCAGTTCTTC	CASTHWQRGSYNEQFF
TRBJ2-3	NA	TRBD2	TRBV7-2	TGTGCCAGCAGCCCCACTAGCGGGGGGGGCACAGATACGCAGTATTTT	CASSPTSGGGTDTQYF